Each of the 27 T cell receptor beta chains below was sequenced from the same sample in a study of blood T cell repertoires in COVID-19. Using immunoSEQ multiplex PCR, the repertoire was profiled, and TCRdb retains in-frame clones only, with some absent. This table holds some 250,000 clones, around 87% found once. Input material: peripheral blood. The receptors derive from a man aged 55 to 70 who had recovered from COVID-19.

This chain uses TRBV4-1 with TRBJ1-5; D gene unclear. V was clipped by 4 bases and J by 0 bases, with 13 bases between them. Germline CDR1 is MGHRA and CDR2 is YSYEKL. This CDR3 comprises 16 residues. The CDR3 loop is CASSPLGQDSNQPQHF. The CDR3 DNA follows: TGCGCCAGCAGCCCCCTCGGCCAGGATAGCAATCAGCCCCAGCATTTT.

Comment on this clone: This CDR3 is also generated by other DNA sequences in the sample. The chain recombines TRBV4-1 with TRBJ2-2, with 10 bases identical to TRBD1. V trimming: 4 bases; J trimming: 4 bases; junction bases outside the gene matches: 0. Germline V lookup: CDR1 MGHRA, CDR2 YSYEKL. The CDR3 runs to 14 residues. In nucleotides, the CDR3 is TGCGCCAGCAGCCGGACAGGGGGCACCGGGGAGCTGTTTTTT. This gives the protein CASSRTGGTGELFF.

The rearrangement joins TRBV5-6 to TRBJ2-1; the match to TRBD2 covers 8 bases. Germline loops: CDR1 SGHDT, CDR2 YYEEEE. Trimming at V came to 0 bases and at J to 8 bases, leaving 16 bases not matched to a gene. The length of the CDR3 is 18 residues. CDR3 loop: CASSLERYRGGYSDEQFF. CDR3 sequence (DNA): TGTGCCAGCAGCTTGGAGAGGTATCGGGGGGGCTATTCGGATGAGCAGTTCTTC.

This rearrangement joins TRBV9 to TRBJ2-3; a weak D match, TRBD2 (5 bases). Germline V gene sequence: CDR1 SGDLS, CDR2 YYNGEE. Deletions cut 0 bases from V and 0 bases from J, with 8 bases between. The length of the CDR3 is 15 residues. The CDR3 nucleotides are TGTGCCAGCAGCGTAGAGGGCGGGAGCACAGATACGCAGTATTTT. It specifies CASSVEGGSTDTQYF.

The genes are TRBV5-1 and TRBJ1-2, with D possibly TRBD1 on 5 matching bases. The CDR3 contains 14 residues. The ends were cut back, 4 bases at V and 7 bases at J, with 17 bases in the middle. Germline loops: CDR1 SGHRS, CDR2 YFSETQ. The CDR3 here is CASSPTGGRSGYTF. CDR3 in DNA: TGCGCCAGCAGCCCCACCGGGGGGAGATCTGGCTACACCTTC.

This sequence joins TRBV27 and TRBJ2-7, with 7 positions matching TRBD2. This CDR3 region has 14 residues. CDR1 MNHEY and CDR2 SMNVEV come from the germline V gene (reference sequence). The J segment lost 6 bases and the V segment lost 2 bases, leaving 7 bases of the junction unmatched. The CDR3 DNA follows: TGTGCCAGCAGTTTAGGAGCGGGGCTGGTCGAGCAGTACTTC. The encoded protein is CASSLGAGLVEQYF.

This sequence joins TRBV4-2 and TRBJ2-1; the match to TRBD2 covers 11 bases. The CDR3 totals 16 residues. Trimming removed 2 bases from V and 6 bases from J; junction bases left unmatched: 6. Per germline, CDR1 LGHNA and CDR2 YNFKEQ. CDR3 residues: CASSQKLAGAFNEQFF. As DNA, the CDR3 is TGTGCCAGCAGCCAAAAACTAGCGGGGGCTTTCAATGAGCAGTTCTTC.

V gene TRBV18 combines with J gene TRBJ2-7; 7 nucleotides match TRBD1. V trimming: 4 bases; J trimming: 4 bases; junction bases outside the gene matches: 13. The CDR3 is made up of 16 amino acids. The germline CDR1 and CDR2 sequences are KGHSH and LQKENI. CDR3 nucleotides: TGTGCCAGCTCACGAAGAACCGGGACAGAGTCTTACGAGCAGTACTTC. Amino acids: CASSRRTGTESYEQYF.

The rearrangement links TRBV10-2 to TRBJ2-5, with a weak D call TRBD1 (5 bases). Germline loops: CDR1 WSHSY, CDR2 SAAADI. Trimming took 10 bases from V and 2 from J, leaving 23 bases between them. CDR3 length: 16 amino acids. CDR3 residues: CANGAGKILYQETQYF. CDR3 DNA: TGCGCCAATGGGGCAGGGAAAATACTCTATCAAGAGACCCAGTACTTC.

V is TRBV14 and J is TRBJ1-1; D gene unclear. V lost 2 bases and J 4 bases, leaving 8 bases between the germline ends. The CDR3 contains 13 residues. CDR1 is SGHDN and CDR2 is FVKESK in the germline V gene. The CDR3 nucleotides are TGTGCCAGCAGCCAACAAGTGAGCACTGAAGCTTTCTTT. This translates into CASSQQVSTEAFF.

The chain employs TRBV7-9 and TRBJ1-5; tentative D call: TRBD1 (6 bases). Trimming shortened V by 5 bases and J by 0 bases, and 11 bases separated the two germline ends. CDR3 length: 15 residues. Germline V gene lookup returns CDR1 SEHNR and CDR2 FQNEAQ (reference sequence). As DNA, the CDR3 is TGTGCCAGCAGCCCCGACAGGACTAGCAATCAGCCCCAGCATTTT. Translating gives CASSPDRTSNQPQHF.

The chain joins TRBV19 to TRBJ2-5, with TRBD2 as a possible D gene (6 bases). With 6 bases removed from V and 4 bases from J, the gap between germline ends came to 21 bases. Germline values: CDR1 LNHDA, CDR2 SQIVND (reference sequence). CDR3 length equals 16 residues. For the CDR3, the DNA is TGTGCCAGTAGGTCCCATTCCGGGGCCGGGGGAGAGACCCAGTACTTC. It is translated as CASRSHSGAGGETQYF.

The V gene is TRBV2, the J gene TRBJ2-2; 10 positions agree with TRBD2. V lost 5 bases to trimming and J lost 4 bases; unmatched junction nucleotides: 7. The CDR3 consists of 16 residues. The germline V gene has CDR1 SNHLY and CDR2 FYNNEI. The chain's CDR3 is CASSRAGGQGTGELFF. The CDR3 nucleotides read TGTGCCAGCAGTCGAGCGGGGGGGCAGGGCACCGGGGAGCTGTTTTTT.

CDR3 nucleotide sequence: TGTGCCAGCAGCCCAATGACAGGTTCTGGAAACACCATATATTTT. Translated: CASSPMTGSGNTIYF. The rearrangement uses TRBV7-2 and TRBJ1-3, with TRBD1 as a possible D gene (6 bases). Germline V CDR1 and CDR2: SGHTA, FQGNSA. The CDR3 covers 15 residues. Trimming took 5 bases from V and 1 from J, leaving 12 bases between them.

The V call is TRBV12-5, the J call TRBJ2-4; TRBD1 agrees at 9 bases. Trimming cost V 6 bases and J 0 bases; bases outside gene matches: 6. CDR1 and CDR2 from the germline V gene are LGHNT and FRNRAP. This CDR3 comprises 16 residues. Here the CDR3 DNA reads TGTGCTAGTGGCGCTAGGGACAGGGAAGCCAAAAACATTCAGTACTTC. It translates to CASGARDREAKNIQYF.

The chain uses TRBV18 and TRBJ2-3, with 10 bases aligning to TRBD2. The CDR3 extends over 15 amino acids. V shed 1 base and J 5 bases; nucleotides not matched to a gene: 3. Per germline, CDR1 KGHSH and CDR2 LQKENI. The CDR3 protein is CASSPRLAGVDTQYF. The CDR3 region has the DNA TGTGCCAGCTCACCACGGCTAGCGGGGGTAGATACGCAGTATTTT. The entire variable domain, with the rest obtained from reference TRBV18 and TRBJ2-3, is as follows: NAGVMQNPRHLVRRRGQEARLRCSPMKGHSHVYWYRQLPEEGLKFMVYLQKENIIDESGMPKERFSAEFPKEGPSILRIQQVVRGDSAAYFCASSPRLAGVDTQYFGPGTRLTVL.

This rearrangement joins TRBV5-5 to TRBJ2-3; 7 bases map to TRBD1. V gave up 4 bases and J gave up 4 bases; unmatched junction bases: 9. This CDR3 is built from 15 residues. Germline CDR1 reads SGHKS; CDR2 reads YYEKEE (reference sequence). CDR3 in amino acids: CASSLLQGIADTQYF. CDR3 in DNA: TGTGCCAGCAGCCTACTACAGGGGATAGCAGATACGCAGTATTTT.

V and J are TRBV30 and TRBJ1-6; 8 bases align to TRBD1. The CDR3 runs 13 residues. The germline CDR1 and CDR2 sequences are GTSNPN and SVGIG (reference sequence). V shed 2 bases, J shed 9 bases, and the junction held 3 bases outside the gene matches. The CDR3 DNA reads TGTGCCTGGAGTTCCGGGACAGGTTCACCCCTCCACTTT. This gives the protein CAWSSGTGSPLHF.

The genes are TRBV5-6 and TRBJ2-5, with 8 bases identical to TRBD1. V lost 2 bases and J lost 5; bases outside the gene matches: 8. CDR3 length: 15 residues. From germline, CDR1 is SGHDT and CDR2 YYEEEE. The CDR3 DNA reads as TGTGCCAGCAGCTTTCCGGACAGGGTGTGGGAGACCCAGTACTTC. Protein sequence: CASSFPDRVWETQYF.

The V gene is TRBV5-1, the J gene TRBJ1-1, with 12 bases that match TRBD1. Losses at the gene ends were 3 bases for V and 10 bases for J; bases not matched to a gene: 7. The CDR3 spans 14 residues. Germline V gene lookup returns CDR1 SGHRS and CDR2 YFSETQ. The CDR3 DNA follows: TGCGCCAGCAGCTCCGGGACAGGGGGCTTAGGAGCTTTCTTT. It is translated as CASSSGTGGLGAFF.

CDR3 region: CATSRGQENTEAFF. CDR3 nucleotides: TGTGCCACCAGCAGAGGACAGGAGAACACTGAAGCTTTCTTT. V is TRBV15 and J is TRBJ1-1; D may be TRBD1 (6 bases). This CDR3 contains 14 residues. The germline CDR1 and CDR2 sequences are LNHNV and YYDKDF (reference sequence). Trimming cost V 1 base and J 1 base, with 7 bases left between them.

The sample holds many counts of this clone. This rearrangement joins TRBV11-2 to TRBJ1-6; no firm D call. CDR3 size: 15 residues. Germline lookup yields CDR1 SGHAT and CDR2 FQNNGV. V dropped 5 bases and J dropped 9 bases, with 17 bases sitting between them. The CDR3 region is CASSPTTGGSSPLHF. CDR3 in DNA: TGTGCCAGCAGCCCGACTACGGGCGGGAGTTCACCCCTCCACTTT.

The V gene is TRBV6-5, the J gene TRBJ2-3; 10 positions match TRBD2. CDR1 is MNHEY, CDR2 SVGAGI, per germline. J gave up 3 bases and V 8 bases, and 8 bases lay outside the gene matches. The length of the CDR3 is 15 residues. Here the CDR3 reads CASPSGGASTDTQYF. CDR3 nucleotide sequence: TGTGCCAGCCCGAGCGGGGGGGCTAGTACAGATACGCAGTATTTT.

The DNA for the CDR3 is TGCGCCAGCAGCTTGGTTGCAGGGGCTAGCACAGATACGCAGTATTTT. Translating gives CASSLVAGASTDTQYF. The J gene is TRBJ2-3, the V gene TRBV5-1, with D perhaps matching TRBD1 (6 bases). V dropped 0 bases and J dropped 0 bases, with 11 bases sitting between them. Germline-derived CDR1 and CDR2 are SGHRS and YFSETQ. CDR3 length: 16 residues.

This clone was counted a single time. The chain links TRBV25-1 to TRBJ1-6; TRBD1 matches 9 bases. Germline CDR1 and CDR2: MGHDK and SYGVNS. V shed 2 bases, J shed 7 bases, and the junction held 3 bases outside the gene matches. This CDR3 has 15 residues. CDR3 protein: CASSEDRGVNSPLHF. DNA for the CDR3: TGTGCCAGCAGTGAAGACAGGGGGGTAAATTCACCCCTCCACTTT.

This chain connects TRBV5-1 to TRBJ1-4; D not resolved. Per the germline V gene, CDR1 is SGHRS and CDR2 is YFSETQ. V was pared by 0 bases and J by 0 bases, with 9 bases between. The CDR3 has 16 residues. The CDR3 nucleotides read TGCGCCAGCAGCTTGGCCGTCACTGCAACTAATGAAAAACTGTTTTTT. Protein: CASSLAVTATNEKLFF.

A single count supports this clone. This rearrangement joins TRBV4-1 to TRBJ2-1, with D perhaps matching TRBD2 (6 bases). Per the germline V gene, CDR1 is MGHRA and CDR2 is YSYEKL. This CDR3 comprises 18 residues. Trimming removed 0 bases from V and 1 base from J, with 16 bases in between. CDR3 region: CASSQDPPSASSYNEQFF. The CDR3 DNA sequence: TGCGCCAGCAGCCAAGATCCCCCTAGCGCCTCTTCCTACAATGAGCAGTTCTTC.